This TCR beta chain was obtained from a study of shared clonotypes between healthy human individuals. Sequenced by immunoSEQ multiplex PCR; TCRdb stores in-frame clones only, minus some. The sample includes some 2,000,000 clones, 90% to 96% seen only once; the top ten take less than 0.15%. Notes on this clone: The antigen is unknown.

Whole-study findings and limits: The study found lower generation probabilities in non-shared clonotypes than in those shared by all four donors. Some naive CD4 clonotypes, around 4.7%, turned up in common across a few donors.

Germline V gene data show CDR1 as MNHNY and CDR2 as SVGAGI (reference sequence). The germline V and J ends were trimmed by 7 bases and 5 bases, with 14 bases remaining between them. The CDR3 is 14 amino acids. V usage is TRBV6-6 and J usage is TRBJ2-2; no reliable D call. This clonotype originated in a man between 18 and 35 years old in good health. The material sequenced was naive CD4+ T cells sorted from blood. The subset is: CD45RA+ positively selected. CDR3 amino acids: CASNHRTRTGELFF. DNA of the CDR3: TGTGCCAGCAACCACAGAACCCGTACCGGGGAGCTGTTTTTT.